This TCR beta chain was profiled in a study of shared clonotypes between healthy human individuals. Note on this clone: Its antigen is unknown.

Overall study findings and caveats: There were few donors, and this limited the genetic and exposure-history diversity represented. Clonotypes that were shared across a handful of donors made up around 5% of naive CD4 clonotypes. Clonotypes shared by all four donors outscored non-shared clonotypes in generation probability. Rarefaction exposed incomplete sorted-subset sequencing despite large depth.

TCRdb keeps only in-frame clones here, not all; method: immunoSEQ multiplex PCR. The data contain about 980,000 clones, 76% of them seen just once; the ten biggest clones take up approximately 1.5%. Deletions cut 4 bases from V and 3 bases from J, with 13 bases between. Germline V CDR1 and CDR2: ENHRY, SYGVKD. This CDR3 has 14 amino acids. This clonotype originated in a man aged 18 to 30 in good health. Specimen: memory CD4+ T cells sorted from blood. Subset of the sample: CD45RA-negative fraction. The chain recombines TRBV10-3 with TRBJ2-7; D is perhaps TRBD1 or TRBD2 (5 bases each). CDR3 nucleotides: TGTGCCATCAGTGGAGGGGAGAAGATCTACGAGCAGTACTTC. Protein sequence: CAISGGEKIYEQYF.